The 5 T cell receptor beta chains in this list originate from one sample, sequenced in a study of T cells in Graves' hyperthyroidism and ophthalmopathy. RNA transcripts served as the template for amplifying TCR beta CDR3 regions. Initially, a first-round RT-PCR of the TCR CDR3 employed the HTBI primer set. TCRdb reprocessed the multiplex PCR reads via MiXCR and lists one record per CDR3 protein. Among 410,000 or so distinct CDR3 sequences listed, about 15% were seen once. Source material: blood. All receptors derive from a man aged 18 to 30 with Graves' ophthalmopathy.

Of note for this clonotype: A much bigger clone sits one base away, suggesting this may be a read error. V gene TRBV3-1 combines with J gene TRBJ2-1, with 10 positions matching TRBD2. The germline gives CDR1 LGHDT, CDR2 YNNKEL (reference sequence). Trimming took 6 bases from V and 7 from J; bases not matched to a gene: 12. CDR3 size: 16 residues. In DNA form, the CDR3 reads TGTGCCAGCAGTCGAGAGGGAACTAGCGGGGAAAATGAGCAGTTCTTC. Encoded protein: CASSREGTSGENEQFF.

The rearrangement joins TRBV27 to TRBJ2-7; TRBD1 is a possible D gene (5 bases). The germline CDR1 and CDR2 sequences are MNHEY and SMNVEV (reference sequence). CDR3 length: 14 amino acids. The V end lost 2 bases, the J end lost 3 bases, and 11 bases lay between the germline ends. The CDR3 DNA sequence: TGTGCCAGCAGTTTAAAGGACACCTACTACGAGCAGTACTTC. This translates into CASSLKDTYYEQYF.

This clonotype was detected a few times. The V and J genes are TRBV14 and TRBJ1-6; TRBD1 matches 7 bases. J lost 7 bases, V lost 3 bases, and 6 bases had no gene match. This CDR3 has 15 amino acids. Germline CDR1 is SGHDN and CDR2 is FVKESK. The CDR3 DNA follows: TGTGCCAGCAGCCAGACAGGGAGGGCGAATTCACCCCTCCACTTT. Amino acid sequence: CASSQTGRANSPLHF. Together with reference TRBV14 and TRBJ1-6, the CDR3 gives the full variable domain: EAGVTQFPSHSVIEKGQTVTLRCDPISGHDNLYWYRRVMGKEIKFLLHFVKESKQDESGMPNNRFLAERTGGTYSTLKVQPAELEDSGVYFCASSQTGRANSPLHFGNGTRLTVT.

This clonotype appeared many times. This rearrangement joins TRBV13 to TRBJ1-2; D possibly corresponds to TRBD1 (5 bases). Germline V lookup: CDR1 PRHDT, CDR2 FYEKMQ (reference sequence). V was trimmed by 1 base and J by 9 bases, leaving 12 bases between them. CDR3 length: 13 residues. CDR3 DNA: TGTGCCAGCAGCTTAGTCACAGGAGGAAGCTACACCTTC. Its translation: CASSLVTGGSYTF. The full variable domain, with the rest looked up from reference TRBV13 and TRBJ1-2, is AAGVIQSPRHLIKEKRETATLKCYPIPRHDTVYWYQQGPGQDPQFLISFYEKMQSDKGSIPDRFSAQQFSDYHSELNMSSLELGDSALYFCASSLVTGGSYTFGSGTRLTVV.

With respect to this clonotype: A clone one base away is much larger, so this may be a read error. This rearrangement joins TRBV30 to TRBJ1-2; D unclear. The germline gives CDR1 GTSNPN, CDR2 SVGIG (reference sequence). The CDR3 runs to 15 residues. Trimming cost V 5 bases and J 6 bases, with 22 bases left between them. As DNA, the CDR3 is TGTGCCTGGGAACTTCCGTGGGCAAATAGTAATGGCTACACCTTC. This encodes CAWELPWANSNGYTF.